The clone carrying this T cell receptor beta chain was recorded at least ten times. The data are from a study of T cells in Graves' hyperthyroidism and ophthalmopathy. Study summary: Peripheral blood collection took place at initial diagnosis, before any treatment.

From RNA transcripts, TCR beta CDR3 regions were amplified. The HTBI primer set drove a first-round RT-PCR of the TCR CDR3. TCRdb re-analysed the multiplex PCR reads in MiXCR, keeping a single row per CDR3 protein. This table holds about 270,000 distinct CDR3 sequences, roughly 20% found once. The germline gives CDR1 MDHEN, CDR2 SYDVKM. The V segment lost 6 bases and the J segment 9 bases; nucleotides outside the gene matches: 10. This CDR3 has 15 residues. This sequence joins TRBV28 and TRBJ1-6; 8 bases line up with TRBD1. The TCR comes from a man aged 25-40 years with Graves' ophthalmopathy. Source material: blood. The CDR3 bases are TGTGCCAGCAGAATATCGGACAGGGTCGCTTCACCCCTCCACTTT. This codes for CASRISDRVASPLHF.